These 31 T cell receptor beta chains were sequenced from one sample in a study of radiation and T cells in renal cell carcinoma. TCRdb's table, derived via immunoSEQ multiplex PCR, lists solely in-frame clones and lacks some. The sample holds about 83,000 clones; approximately 87% are singletons and the top ten take about 2.5%. Time point in this sample: blood 4 weeks post-SBRT, at nephrectomy. Treatment defined: 15 Gy SBRT to primary tumor, nephrectomy 4 weeks later. The starting material was blood, obtained from a patient whose treatment included radiotherapy and nephrectomy. These receptors were collected from an older woman with renal cell carcinoma.

This chain uses TRBV9 with TRBJ1-1, with unresolved D. Trimming shortened V by 5 bases and J by 4 bases, and 18 bases separated the two germline ends. Germline V gene data show CDR1 as SGDLS and CDR2 as YYNGEE. CDR3 length: 15 residues. Here the CDR3 DNA reads TGTGCCAGCAGTCTAGAGGGATCCGCGTCCACTGAAGCTTTCTTT. This codes for CASSLEGSASTEAFF.

This chain joins TRBV6-1 and TRBJ1-5, with D hard to call. This CDR3 has 16 residues. V lost 3 bases to trimming and J lost 2 bases, with 14 bases between them. Germline-derived CDR1 and CDR2 are MNHNS and SASEGT. CDR3 bases: TGTGCCAGCAGTGACAATGCCAGGCTCCGCAATCAGCCCCAGCATTTT. Protein product: CASSDNARLRNQPQHF.

V gene TRBV7-8 combines with J gene TRBJ1-2; weak D call: TRBD1 (5 bases). CDR3 size: 15 residues. Germline assignment: CDR1 SGHVS and CDR2 FQNEAQ. V gave up 5 bases and J gave up 0 bases, with 13 bases separating them. The CDR3 nucleotides are TGTGCCAGCAGCCCCGGGGGGAGAGCTAACTATGGCTACACCTTC. As protein: CASSPGGRANYGYTF.

This rearrangement joins TRBV5-1 to TRBJ2-3; D not resolved. This CDR3 is built from 15 residues. Germline loops: CDR1 SGHRS, CDR2 YFSETQ. Trimming left V 4 bases short and J 0 bases short, with 12 bases between. In DNA form, the CDR3 reads TGCGCCAGCAGCCCAACGCGCCCAAGCACAGATACGCAGTATTTT. Residues: CASSPTRPSTDTQYF.

The chain links TRBV6-4 to TRBJ2-1; 7 nucleotides match TRBD1. The germline CDR1 and CDR2 sequences are MRHNA and SNTAGT. J lost 3 bases, V lost 4 bases, and 6 bases had no gene match. The CDR3 length is 15 residues. CDR3 DNA: TGTGCCAGCAGTGCCGACAGGGTTAGCTACAATGAGCAGTTCTTC. Its translation: CASSADRVSYNEQFF.

V gene TRBV7-3 combines with J gene TRBJ2-1; D is possibly TRBD2 (6 bases). The CDR3 runs to 18 residues. Germline V gene data show CDR1 as SGHTA and CDR2 as FQGTGA. The V and J ends lost 3 bases and 2 bases respectively, with 20 bases between them. The DNA for the CDR3 is TGTGCCAGCAGCTTTAGGGGTTCTAGCGCTTCGGCCTACAATGAGCAGTTCTTC. It encodes CASSFRGSSASAYNEQFF.

This chain uses TRBV15 with TRBJ2-5; a possible D gene is TRBD1 (6 bases). Germline assignment: CDR1 LNHNV and CDR2 YYDKDF (reference sequence). Between the trimmed V and J ends, which lost 0 bases and 0 bases, there was a span of 17 bases. The CDR3 has 18 residues. The CDR3 region has the DNA TGTGCCACCAGCAGAGATCCCCCGGACAGACGAAACCAAGAGACCCAGTACTTC. Amino acid sequence: CATSRDPPDRRNQETQYF.

This clone was counted once. The rearrangement links TRBV5-1 to TRBJ1-3, with 8 bases fitting TRBD1. Germline V gene lookup returns CDR1 SGHRS and CDR2 YFSETQ. There are 15 residues in the CDR3. V shed 2 bases and J 8 bases; nucleotides not matched to a gene: 9. The CDR3 protein is CASSLTGGSWDTIYF. CDR3 in DNA: TGCGCCAGCAGCTTAACAGGGGGGTCTTGGGACACCATATATTTT.

The chain employs TRBV7-9 and TRBJ2-3, with TRBD2 matching 14 bases. The J segment lost 5 bases and the V segment lost 3 bases, leaving 10 bases of the junction unmatched. The CDR3 has 18 residues. The germline V gene has CDR1 SEHNR and CDR2 FQNEAQ (reference sequence). The CDR3, as DNA: TGTGCCAGCAGCTTCCCTTTACGACTAGCGGGAGGGAAAGATACGCAGTATTTT. Translated: CASSFPLRLAGGKDTQYF.

J is TRBJ1-6 and V is TRBV30; 7 nucleotides agree with TRBD1. CDR1 is GTSNPN and CDR2 is SVGIG in the germline V gene (reference sequence). V lost 7 bases, J lost 5 bases, and 2 bases stayed unmatched. The length of the CDR3 is 12 residues. In DNA, the CDR3 is TGTGCCTTTGGACAGGATAATTCACCCCTCCACTTT. Its translation: CAFGQDNSPLHF.

The chain joins TRBV6-1 to TRBJ1-6; D gene uncertain. This CDR3 has 15 amino acids. With 3 bases removed from V and 3 bases from J, the gap between germline ends came to 9 bases. CDR1 MNHNS and CDR2 SASEGT come from the germline V gene. CDR3 protein: CASSDRTDYNSPLHF. The CDR3 bases are TGTGCCAGCAGTGATAGGACCGACTATAATTCACCCCTCCACTTT.

V and J are TRBV9 and TRBJ2-2; TRBD2 matches 12 bases. J was trimmed by 0 bases and V by 4 bases; bases with no gene match: 7. Per germline, CDR1 SGDLS and CDR2 YYNGEE. This CDR3 is 18 amino acids long. The CDR3 reads CASSTRTSGETNTGELFF. The CDR3 DNA is TGTGCCAGCAGCACCCGGACTAGCGGGGAGACGAACACCGGGGAGCTGTTTTTT. Together with reference TRBV9 and TRBJ2-2, the CDR3 gives the full variable domain: DSGVTQTPKHLITATGQRVTLRCSPRSGDLSVYWYQQSLDQGLQFLIQYYNGEERAKGNILERFSAQQFPDLHSELNLSSLELGDSALYFCASSTRTSGETNTGELFFGEGSRLTVL.

V usage is TRBV5-8 and J usage is TRBJ2-3; 10 bases fit TRBD1. V shed 6 bases and J 0 bases; nucleotides not matched to a gene: 4. Germline V gives CDR1 SGHTS, CDR2 YDEGEE. The CDR3 extends over 15 amino acids. The CDR3 DNA sequence: TGTGCCAGCACCCGACAGGGGGCAAGCACAGATACGCAGTATTTT. This translates into CASTRQGASTDTQYF.

The V call is TRBV6-5, the J call TRBJ2-1; D possibly corresponds to TRBD2 (7 bases). Trimming pared 2 bases from V and 6 bases from J, leaving 8 bases between. The CDR3 extends over 13 amino acids. Germline V CDR1 and CDR2: MNHEY, SVGAGI. CDR3 sequence (DNA): TGTGCCAGCAGTTACGGGGGGGCCAATGAGCAGTTCTTC. Its protein is CASSYGGANEQFF.

The gene calls are TRBV19 and TRBJ2-7, with D possibly being TRBD2 (5 bases). Germline CDR1 reads LNHDA; CDR2 reads SQIVND (reference sequence). V lost 3 bases and J lost 0, with 9 bases in between. This CDR3 region has 14 residues. Here the CDR3 reads CASSISGPSYEQYF. The CDR3 DNA is TGTGCCAGTAGTATCAGCGGACCCTCCTACGAGCAGTACTTC.

The rearrangement joins TRBV5-5 to TRBJ1-2, with D uncertain. Looked up from germline, CDR1 is SGHKS and CDR2 is YYEKEE (reference sequence). The CDR3 is 16 amino acids. The V gene lost 0 bases and the J gene lost 3 bases, with 15 bases spanning the gap. The CDR3 nucleotides are TGTGCCAGCAGCTTGGCCGTAGGTGTGGAGTACTATGGCTACACCTTC. This encodes CASSLAVGVEYYGYTF.

This clone turned up a few times. The V and J genes are TRBV5-1 and TRBJ2-2; D call uncertain. Trimming removed 0 bases from V and 3 bases from J, with 6 bases in between. This CDR3 region has 14 residues. The V gene's germline CDR1 is SGHRS and CDR2 YFSETQ. DNA for the CDR3: TGCGCCAGCAGCTTGGAACAGTACACCGGGGAGCTGTTTTTT. Amino acid sequence: CASSLEQYTGELFF.

This sequence joins TRBV6-5 and TRBJ2-7; D is undetermined. V lost 0 bases and J 0 bases, leaving 12 bases between the germline ends. CDR3 length equals 16 residues. The germline V gene encodes CDR1 MNHEY and CDR2 SVGAGI. Here the CDR3 DNA reads TGTGCCAGCAGTTACTCAATCGGAAGGTTCTCCTACGAGCAGTACTTC. It translates to CASSYSIGRFSYEQYF.

The V call is TRBV7-6, the J call TRBJ2-2, with 8 bases aligning to TRBD1. Germline CDR1 SGHVS, CDR2 FNYEAQ. CDR3 length equals 15 residues. J gave up 2 bases and V 5 bases, and 4 bases lay outside the gene matches. The CDR3 DNA sequence: TGTGCCAGCAGCGTAGGACAGGGCAACACCGGGGAGCTGTTTTTT. Translated, it gives CASSVGQGNTGELFF.

This chain links TRBV20-1 with TRBJ2-1; maybe TRBD1 (5 bases). The V gene lost 2 bases and the J gene lost 6 bases, with 5 bases spanning the gap. The CDR3 sequence is 11 residues long. Germline CDR1 and CDR2: DFQATT and SNEGSKA (reference sequence). The CDR3: CSARQGNEQFF. The CDR3 DNA reads TGCAGTGCTAGACAGGGCAATGAGCAGTTCTTC.

The genes are TRBV5-1 and TRBJ2-3; D perhaps matches TRBD1 (5 bases). Trimming took off 0 bases at V and 2 bases at J, with 13 bases between the two ends. This CDR3 is built from 16 residues. The germline V gene encodes CDR1 SGHRS and CDR2 YFSETQ. CDR3 sequence reads: CASSLVGQLSTDTQYF. The CDR3 bases are TGCGCCAGCAGCTTGGTGGGGCAGCTATCCACAGATACGCAGTATTTT.

The chain links TRBV7-9 to TRBJ2-7; 7 bases are a match to TRBD1. This CDR3 has 13 amino acids. V trimming: 5 bases; J trimming: 5 bases; junction bases outside the gene matches: 6. Germline CDR1 SEHNR, CDR2 FQNEAQ (reference sequence). The CDR3 coding sequence is TGTGCCAGCAGCCCACGGGACAGAAACGAGCAGTACTTC. It specifies CASSPRDRNEQYF.

The chain employs TRBV28 and TRBJ1-1, with unresolved D. The V gene's germline CDR1 is MDHEN and CDR2 SYDVKM. V dropped 4 bases and J dropped 7 bases, with 10 bases sitting between them. The CDR3 length is 12 residues. The DNA for the CDR3 is TGTGCCAGCAGTTGGGCCTCCCTTGAAGCTTTCTTT. Translated: CASSWASLEAFF.

This chain joins TRBV6-5 and TRBJ2-7; D possibly matches TRBD1 or TRBD2 (5 bases each). This CDR3 is 15 amino acids long. Trimming removed 0 bases from V and 0 bases from J, with 9 bases in between. The germline V gene encodes CDR1 MNHEY and CDR2 SVGAGI. The CDR3 here is CASSYSRDGSYEQYF. As DNA, the CDR3 is TGTGCCAGCAGTTACTCCCGGGACGGCTCCTACGAGCAGTACTTC.

The V call is TRBV7-2, the J call TRBJ2-7; the D is unclear. Per the germline V gene, CDR1 is SGHTA and CDR2 is FQGNSA. The CDR3 spans 13 residues. V was shortened by 1 base and J by 4 bases, with 8 bases between the two germline ends. The CDR3 reads CASSLEMGYEQYF. Here the CDR3 DNA reads TGTGCCAGCAGCTTAGAAATGGGGTACGAGCAGTACTTC.

The chain couples TRBV11-2 to TRBJ1-2; maybe TRBD1 (5 bases). From germline, CDR1 is SGHAT and CDR2 FQNNGV. There are 13 residues in the CDR3. Trimming left V 2 bases short and J 4 bases short, with 8 bases between. The CDR3 coding sequence is TGTGCCAGCAGCTTATCAGACAGCTATGGCTACACCTTC. Translating it yields CASSLSDSYGYTF.

This chain joins TRBV4-2 and TRBJ2-5, with 9 bases lining up with TRBD2. V trimming: 4 bases; J trimming: 2 bases; junction bases outside the gene matches: 5. Germline V CDR1 and CDR2: LGHNA, YNFKEQ. CDR3 length: 15 residues. CDR3 nucleotides: TGTGCCAGCAGCCCGAGGAGCGGGAGGCAAGAGACCCAGTACTTC. It is translated as CASSPRSGRQETQYF.

This chain connects TRBV7-9 to TRBJ2-5; D is uncertain. This CDR3 region has 15 residues. Germline V CDR1 and CDR2: SEHNR, FQNEAQ (reference sequence). With 4 bases removed from V and 5 bases from J, the gap between germline ends came to 17 bases. CDR3 in amino acids: CASSSPSWAEETQYF. The CDR3 nucleotides read TGTGCCAGCAGCTCCCCGTCATGGGCCGAGGAGACCCAGTACTTC.

The chain is built from TRBV5-1 and TRBJ2-7; D remains unclear. This CDR3 is 14 amino acids long. CDR1 is SGHRS and CDR2 is YFSETQ in the germline V gene. Deletions cut 4 bases from V and 1 base from J, with 12 bases between. CDR3 sequence (DNA): TGCGCCAGCAGCGCCGGGCGCGGATCCTACGAGCAGTACTTC. This gives the protein CASSAGRGSYEQYF.

This chain links TRBV11-2 with TRBJ1-5; D might be TRBD1 (5 bases). The CDR3 consists of 15 residues. V lost 2 bases and J 0 bases, leaving 8 bases between the germline ends. CDR1 SGHAT and CDR2 FQNNGV come from the germline V gene. Written as DNA, the CDR3 is TGTGCCAGCAGCTTAAGGGGAACTAGCAATCAGCCCCAGCATTTT. This encodes CASSLRGTSNQPQHF.

The V gene is TRBV6-1, the J gene TRBJ2-1, with D perhaps TRBD2 (6 bases). The CDR3 totals 16 residues. Germline CDR1 is MNHNS and CDR2 is SASEGT. Trimming left V 0 bases short and J 1 base short, with 10 bases between. The CDR3 DNA reads TGTGCCAGCAGTGAAGCGCGGGGCGCTTCCTACAATGAGCAGTTCTTC. Translating gives CASSEARGASYNEQFF.